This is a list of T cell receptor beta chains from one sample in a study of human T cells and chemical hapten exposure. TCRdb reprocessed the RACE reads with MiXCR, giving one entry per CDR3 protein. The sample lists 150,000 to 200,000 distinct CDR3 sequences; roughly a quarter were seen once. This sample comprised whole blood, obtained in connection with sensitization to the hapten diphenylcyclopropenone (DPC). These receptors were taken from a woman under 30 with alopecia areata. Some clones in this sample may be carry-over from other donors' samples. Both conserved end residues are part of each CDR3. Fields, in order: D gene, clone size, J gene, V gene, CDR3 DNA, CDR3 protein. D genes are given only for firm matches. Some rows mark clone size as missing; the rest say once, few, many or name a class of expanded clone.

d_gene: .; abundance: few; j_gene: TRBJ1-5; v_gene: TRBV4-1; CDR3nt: TGCGCCAGCAGCCAAGCTGTGTATCAGCCCCAGCATTTT; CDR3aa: CASSQAVYQPQHF
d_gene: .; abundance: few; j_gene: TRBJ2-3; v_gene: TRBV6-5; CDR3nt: TGTGCCAGCAGTTTCGACTTCTACACAGATACGCAGTATTTT; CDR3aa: CASSFDFYTDTQYF
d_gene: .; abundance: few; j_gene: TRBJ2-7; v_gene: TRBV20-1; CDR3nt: TGCAGTGCTAGAGATCTGGGCAGGGTCTACGAGCAGTACTTC; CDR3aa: CSARDLGRVYEQYF
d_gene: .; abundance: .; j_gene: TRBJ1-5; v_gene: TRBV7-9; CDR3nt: TGTGCCAGCAGCTTAGAAGGCGGCAAAAATCAGCCCCAGCATTTT; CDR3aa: CASSLEGGKNQPQHF
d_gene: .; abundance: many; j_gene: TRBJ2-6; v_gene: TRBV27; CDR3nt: TGTGCCAGCAGTTTAATGGGCTCTGGGGCCAACGTCCTGACTTTC; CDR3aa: CASSLMGSGANVLTF
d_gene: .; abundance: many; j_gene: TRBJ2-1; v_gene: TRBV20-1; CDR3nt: TGCAGTGCTAGACAGTCAGTTACCTACAATGAGCAGTTCTTC; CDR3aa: CSARQSVTYNEQFF
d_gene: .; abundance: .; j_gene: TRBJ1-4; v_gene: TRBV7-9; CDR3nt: TGTGCCAGCAGCACATGGACAGAAACTAATGAAAAACTGTTTTTT; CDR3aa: CASSTWTETNEKLFF
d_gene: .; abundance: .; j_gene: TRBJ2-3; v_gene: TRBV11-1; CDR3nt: TGTGCCAGCAGCTTCAGTCACGGCAGACCAACCACAGATACGCAGTATTTT; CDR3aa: CASSFSHGRPTTDTQYF
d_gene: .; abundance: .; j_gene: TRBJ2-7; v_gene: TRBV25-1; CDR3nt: TGTGCCAGCAGTGAAAGCGAGCAGTACTTC; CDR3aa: CASSESEQYF
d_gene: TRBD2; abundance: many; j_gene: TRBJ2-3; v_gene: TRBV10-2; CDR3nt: TGCGCCAGCAGTGAGTCCCCCCGGACTAGGTTCACAGATACGCAGTATTTT; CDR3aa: CASSESPRTRFTDTQYF
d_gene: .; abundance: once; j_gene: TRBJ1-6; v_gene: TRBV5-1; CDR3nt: TGCGCCAGCAGCTTGGGTGATATGGATTCACCCCTCCACTTT; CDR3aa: CASSLGDMDSPLHF